Listed here are 15 T cell receptor beta chains from one sample, sequenced in a study of cytomegalovirus exposure and HLA in healthy donors. Both 60 Vbeta primers and 13 Jbeta primers went into the PCR. The repertoire was sequenced with immunoSEQ multiplex PCR; TCRdb's copy has only in-frame clones and lacks some. The data hold over 150,000 clones, with 60% to 85% observed a single time. The sequenced material came from PBMCs. The receptors stem from a male donor in good health and CMV-seronegative.

V and J are TRBV6-1 and TRBJ1-5; no reliable D call. This CDR3 is 13 amino acids long. With 2 bases removed from V and 7 bases from J, the gap between germline ends came to 9 bases. Germline-derived CDR1 and CDR2 are MNHNS and SASEGT. The CDR3 loop is CASSERVMQPQHF. The DNA for the CDR3 is TGTGCCAGCAGTGAACGGGTTATGCAGCCCCAGCATTTT.

Worth noting for this clone: The sample holds other DNA sequences that translate to the same CDR3. The chain employs TRBV14 and TRBJ2-2; D remains unclear. Germline CDR1 reads SGHDN; CDR2 reads FVKESK. This CDR3 has 13 amino acids. V was cut by 4 bases and J by 2 bases, with 5 bases left in between. The CDR3: CASSPLNTGELFF. CDR3 nucleotide sequence: TGTGCCAGCAGCCCACTCAACACCGGGGAGCTGTTTTTT.

This CDR3 reads CASSQDWEGPSNTEAFF. The DNA for the CDR3 is TGTGCCAGCAGCCAAGATTGGGAGGGGCCTTCGAACACTGAAGCTTTCTTT. The genes are TRBV4-2 and TRBJ1-1; the D gene is possibly TRBD1 (5 bases). CDR3 length: 17 amino acids. V was trimmed by 0 bases and J by 1 base, leaving 15 bases between them. CDR1 and CDR2 from the germline V gene are LGHNA and YNFKEQ.

The rearrangement joins TRBV30 to TRBJ1-5; possibly TRBD1 for D (5 bases). This CDR3 region has 11 residues. Trimming took 1 base from V and 12 from J, leaving 10 bases between them. CDR1 GTSNPN and CDR2 SVGIG come from the germline V gene (reference sequence). CDR3 loop: CAWSEGALQHF. CDR3 nucleotides: TGTGCCTGGAGTGAAGGGGCCCTCCAGCATTTT. Combining the CDR3 with reference TRBV30 and TRBJ1-5 gives the whole variable domain SQTIHQWPATLVQPVGSPLSLECTVEGTSNPNLYWYRQAAGRGLQLLFYSVGIGQISSEVPQNLSASRPQDRQFILSSKKLLLSDSGFYLCAWSEGALQHFGDGTRLSIL.

The genes are TRBV7-3 and TRBJ1-2, with 8 bases lining up with TRBD1. Germline values: CDR1 SGHTA, CDR2 FQGTGA. CDR3 length: 17 residues. V shed 7 bases and J 2 bases; nucleotides not matched to a gene: 15. The CDR3 region is CASNQDRDEGRNYGYTF. CDR3 nucleotide sequence: TGTGCCAGCAACCAGGACAGGGATGAAGGGAGGAACTATGGCTACACCTTC.

This clone has just a few counts. V usage is TRBV10-3 and J usage is TRBJ2-1, with a tentative D call TRBD1 (6 bases). Germline lookup yields CDR1 ENHRY and CDR2 SYGVKD. CDR3 length equals 15 residues. The germline V and J ends were trimmed by 4 bases and 2 bases, with 12 bases remaining between them. The CDR3 DNA follows: TGTGCCATCAGTGGTCAGGGGATTCCCTACAATGAGCAGTTCTTC. Residues: CAISGQGIPYNEQFF.

This clone was seen a few times. This chain uses TRBV11-2 with TRBJ2-6; 8 bases are a match to TRBD1. V lost 1 base to trimming and J lost 4 bases; unmatched junction nucleotides: 3. Germline loops: CDR1 SGHAT, CDR2 FQNNGV. This CDR3 contains 16 residues. The CDR3 DNA reads TGTGCCAGCAGCTTAGGGACAGGGCTCGGGGCCAACGTCCTGACTTTC. Its translation: CASSLGTGLGANVLTF.

The rearrangement joins TRBV2 to TRBJ1-5; no clear D. V shed 4 bases and J shed 0 bases, with 10 bases lying between them. The germline gives CDR1 SNHLY, CDR2 FYNNEI. CDR3 length: 15 residues. This chain's CDR3 is CASSAGAYSNQPQHF. The CDR3 DNA is TGTGCCAGCAGTGCGGGAGCTTATAGCAATCAGCCCCAGCATTTT.

V gene TRBV10-3 combines with J gene TRBJ2-2; TRBD1 aligns across 9 bases. The J segment lost 7 bases and the V segment lost 4 bases, leaving 4 bases of the junction unmatched. Per germline, CDR1 ENHRY and CDR2 SYGVKD. The CDR3 covers 14 residues. The CDR3 DNA reads as TGTGCCATCAGTGTACAGGGGGCCCACGGGGAGCTGTTTTTT. Its translation: CAISVQGAHGELFF.

The J gene is TRBJ1-5, the V gene TRBV6-5, with a weak D call TRBD1 (5 bases). The CDR3 length is 15 residues. Germline V gene lookup returns CDR1 MNHEY and CDR2 SVGAGI. V was trimmed by 6 bases and J by 5 bases, leaving 17 bases between them. CDR3: CASRRQSAGDQPQHF. The DNA for the CDR3 is TGTGCCAGCAGGAGACAGTCAGCGGGCGATCAGCCCCAGCATTTT.

The chain recombines TRBV30 with TRBJ2-4; 8 bases align to TRBD2. The V gene's germline CDR1 is GTSNPN and CDR2 SVGIG (reference sequence). This CDR3 is 15 amino acids long. V lost 0 bases and J lost 10; bases outside the gene matches: 11. DNA for the CDR3: TGTGCCTGGAGTGTACAGGGACTAGTCCCGTCAATTCAGTACTTC. Translating it yields CAWSVQGLVPSIQYF.

The chain carries TRBV13 and TRBJ2-7, with a weak D call TRBD2 (7 bases). V was trimmed by 4 bases and J by 3 bases, leaving 22 bases between them. The CDR3 contains 17 residues. The germline gives CDR1 PRHDT, CDR2 FYEKMQ (reference sequence). This chain's CDR3 is CASSSQWGRGNFYEQYF. CDR3 in DNA: TGTGCCAGCAGCTCTCAATGGGGGAGGGGGAATTTCTACGAGCAGTACTTC.

The V and J genes are TRBV28 and TRBJ2-1; possible D gene TRBD2, 6 bases. Trimming removed 3 bases from V and 4 bases from J, with 22 bases in between. CDR1 and CDR2 from the germline V gene are MDHEN and SYDVKM. The CDR3 covers 18 residues. CDR3 sequence: CASSLNVPRLDDYNEQFF. The CDR3 region has the DNA TGTGCCAGCAGTTTGAATGTTCCTAGACTAGACGATTACAATGAGCAGTTCTTC. The full variable domain, in which reference TRBV28 and TRBJ2-1 provide the parts outside the CDR3, is DVKVTQSSRYLVKRTGEKVFLECVQDMDHENMFWYRQDPGLGLRLIYFSYDVKMKEKGDIPEGYSVSREKKERFSLILESASTNQTSMYLCASSLNVPRLDDYNEQFFGPGTRLTVL.

The chain is built from TRBV10-2 and TRBJ2-7; 8 nucleotides line up with TRBD2. Germline V lookup: CDR1 WSHSY, CDR2 SAAADI. The J segment lost 4 bases and the V segment lost 0 bases, leaving 5 bases of the junction unmatched. The CDR3 length is 15 residues. The CDR3 here is CASSESVGRAYEQYF. The CDR3 nucleotides are TGCGCCAGCAGTGAGTCCGTCGGGAGGGCTTACGAGCAGTACTTC.

The chain recombines TRBV6-5 with TRBJ1-5; weak D call: TRBD1 (5 bases). CDR1 and CDR2 from the germline V gene are MNHEY and SVGAGI. V was shortened by 6 bases and J by 8 bases, with 14 bases between the two germline ends. The CDR3 extends over 13 amino acids. The CDR3 here is CASSGHNGEPQHF. The CDR3, as DNA: TGTGCCAGCAGCGGACACAATGGAGAGCCCCAGCATTTT.